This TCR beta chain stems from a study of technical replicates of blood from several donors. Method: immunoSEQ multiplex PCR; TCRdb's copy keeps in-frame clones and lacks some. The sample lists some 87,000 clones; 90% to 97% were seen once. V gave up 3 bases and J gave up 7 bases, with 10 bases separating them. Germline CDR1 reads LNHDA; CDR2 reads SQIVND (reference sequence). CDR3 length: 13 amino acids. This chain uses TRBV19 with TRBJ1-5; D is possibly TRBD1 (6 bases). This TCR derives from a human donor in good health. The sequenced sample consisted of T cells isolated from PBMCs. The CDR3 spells CASSMGGLQPQHF. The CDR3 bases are TGTGCCAGTAGTATGGGGGGGCTCCAGCCCCAGCATTTT.